Included here is one T cell receptor beta chain sequence, with context. This sample was taken from a study of T cells expressing NK-cell markers. Study as a whole: Source material for TCR beta repertoires consisted of sorted CD3+CD56+NKG2C+, CD3+CD56+NKG2C- and CD3+CD56-NKG2C+ T cells. One of eight sequenced donors was HCMV-seronegative; the other seven were seropositive.

TCRdb reprocessed the 5' RACE reads and reports one entry per CDR3 protein, with no DNA. The table lists about 180,000 distinct CDR3 sequences. Germline CDR1 is SGDLS and CDR2 is YYNGEE. The CDR3 is 17 amino acids. The chain couples TRBV9 to TRBJ1-3. The receptor was derived from a man aged 18-70 years in good health. Sequenced material: blood T cells: a sorted CD56 or NKG2C T cell subset, CD4+ or CD8+ T cells, or bulk PBMC T cells (not recorded which). The CDR3: CASSQEIWATSGNTIYF.